The rows below give T cell receptor beta chains drawn from one sample of a study of blood T cell repertoires in COVID-19. Clones were sequenced by immunoSEQ multiplex PCR, and TCRdb holds only the in-frame ones, with some missing. The data show around 120,000 clones, about 90% seen once. Sequenced material: peripheral blood. The source of these receptors is a human donor in a cohort sampled during active COVID-19. The CDR3 runs from the conserved cysteine through the conserved F or W. A D gene is named only where the DNA matches it firmly. Expanded clones are given a class, and other clones once, few, many or no size at all.

J gene: TRBJ2-7; V gene: TRBV18; clone size: NA; D gene: TRBD1; CDR3 protein: CASSLTGMRNEQYF; CDR3 DNA: TGTGCCAGCTCCTTGACAGGGATGAGGAACGAGCAGTACTTC
J gene: TRBJ2-6; V gene: TRBV4-1; clone size: NA; D gene: TRBD1; CDR3 protein: CASSQEWTGDGANVLTF; CDR3 DNA: TGCGCCAGCAGCCAAGAGTGGACAGGGGATGGGGCCAACGTCCTGACTTTC
J gene: TRBJ1-4; V gene: TRBV5-1; clone size: NA; D gene: NA; CDR3 protein: CASSSGGRDEKLFF; CDR3 DNA: TGCGCCAGCAGCTCCGGGGGGCGGGATGAAAAACTGTTTTTT
J gene: TRBJ1-2; V gene: TRBV3-1/TRBV3-2; clone size: NA; D gene: NA; CDR3 protein: CASSQGQFQAF; CDR3 DNA: TGTGCCAGCAGCCAAGGACAGTTCCAGGCCTTC
J gene: TRBJ2-2; V gene: TRBV7-7; clone size: NA; D gene: TRBD2; CDR3 protein: CASRGVAGNMAGELFF; CDR3 DNA: TGTGCCAGCAGGGGGGTAGCGGGAAATATGGCCGGGGAGCTGTTTTTT
J gene: TRBJ1-5; V gene: TRBV10-3; clone size: NA; D gene: NA; CDR3 protein: CAISGRGGNQPQHF; CDR3 DNA: TGTGCCATCAGTGGCAGGGGAGGCAATCAGCCCCAGCATTTT
J gene: TRBJ2-3; V gene: TRBV6-4; clone size: NA; D gene: NA; CDR3 protein: CASSEGGAASTDTQYF; CDR3 DNA: TGTGCCAGCAGTGAAGGAGGGGCTGCTAGCACAGATACGCAGTATTTT
J gene: TRBJ2-5; V gene: TRBV19; clone size: NA; D gene: TRBD1; CDR3 protein: CASSRGQDQGTQYF; CDR3 DNA: TGTGCCAGTAGTAGAGGACAGGACCAGGGGACCCAGTACTTC
J gene: TRBJ1-4; V gene: TRBV7-9; clone size: NA; D gene: TRBD1; CDR3 protein: CASSLDRGGRRIF; CDR3 DNA: TGTGCCAGCAGCCTGGACAGGGGAGGAAGACGGATTTTT
J gene: TRBJ2-7; V gene: TRBV9; clone size: NA; D gene: TRBD1; CDR3 protein: CASSVAGQGYEQYF; CDR3 DNA: TGTGCCAGCAGCGTAGCGGGACAGGGTTACGAGCAGTACTTC
J gene: TRBJ1-2; V gene: TRBV6-5; clone size: NA; D gene: TRBD1; CDR3 protein: CASRGQNYGYTF; CDR3 DNA: TGTGCCAGCAGGGGACAGAACTATGGCTACACCTTC
J gene: TRBJ2-1; V gene: TRBV15; clone size: NA; D gene: TRBD1; CDR3 protein: CATTNRTGGPWGEQFF; CDR3 DNA: TGTGCCACCACAAACCGGACAGGGGGCCCCTGGGGTGAGCAGTTCTTC
J gene: TRBJ2-5; V gene: TRBV24-1; clone size: NA; D gene: NA; CDR3 protein: CATSDSAGMQTQYF; CDR3 DNA: TGTGCCACCAGTGATTCGGCAGGGATGCAGACCCAGTACTTC
J gene: TRBJ2-5; V gene: TRBV5-1; clone size: NA; D gene: TRBD1; CDR3 protein: CASSSRDSQETQYF; CDR3 DNA: TGCGCCAGCAGCTCCCGGGACAGCCAAGAGACCCAGTACTTC
J gene: TRBJ1-5; V gene: TRBV3-1/TRBV3-2; clone size: NA; D gene: NA; CDR3 protein: CASSRGSVPPQHF; CDR3 DNA: TGTGCCAGCAGCCGAGGGAGCGTCCCGCCCCAGCATTTT
J gene: TRBJ1-4; V gene: TRBV18; clone size: NA; D gene: NA; CDR3 protein: CASSPLGGGDEKLFF; CDR3 DNA: TGTGCCAGCTCACCACTTGGGGGGGGCGATGAAAAACTGTTTTTT
J gene: TRBJ1-5; V gene: TRBV9; clone size: NA; D gene: NA; CDR3 protein: CASSVLDSPNQPQHF; CDR3 DNA: TGTGCCAGCAGCGTATTGGACAGCCCCAATCAGCCCCAGCATTTT
J gene: TRBJ1-5; V gene: TRBV27; clone size: NA; D gene: TRBD1; CDR3 protein: CASSSAGGKNQPQHF; CDR3 DNA: TGTGCCAGCAGTTCCGCAGGGGGAAAAAATCAGCCCCAGCATTTT
J gene: TRBJ1-4; V gene: TRBV4-1; clone size: NA; D gene: NA; CDR3 protein: CASSRTGFEKLFF; CDR3 DNA: TGCGCCAGCAGCCGAACAGGGTTCGAAAAACTGTTTTTT
J gene: TRBJ2-1; V gene: TRBV19; clone size: NA; D gene: TRBD1; CDR3 protein: CASGTARSSYNEQFF; CDR3 DNA: TGTGCCAGTGGGACAGCGAGGAGCTCCTACAATGAGCAGTTCTTC
J gene: TRBJ1-2; V gene: TRBV5-1; clone size: NA; D gene: NA; CDR3 protein: CASSLIQGNYGYTF; CDR3 DNA: TGCGCCAGCAGCTTAATTCAGGGTAACTATGGCTACACCTTC
J gene: TRBJ1-1; V gene: TRBV12-2; clone size: once; D gene: NA; CDR3 protein: CASRRGEGLNTEAFF; CDR3 DNA: TGTGCAAGTCGCAGGGGGGAGGGATTGAACACTGAAGCTTTCTTT
J gene: TRBJ2-3; V gene: TRBV29-1; clone size: NA; D gene: NA; CDR3 protein: CSVVEVTDTQYF; CDR3 DNA: TGCAGCGTTGTGGAGGTCACAGATACGCAGTATTTT
J gene: TRBJ1-2; V gene: TRBV4-1; clone size: NA; D gene: TRBD1; CDR3 protein: CASNKQGAGGYTF; CDR3 DNA: TGCGCCAGCAACAAACAGGGGGCTGGCGGCTACACCTTC
J gene: TRBJ2-1; V gene: TRBV15; clone size: NA; D gene: TRBD2; CDR3 protein: CATSRDGTRTNEQFF; CDR3 DNA: TGTGCCACCAGCAGAGATGGGACTAGAACCAATGAGCAGTTCTTC
J gene: TRBJ2-5; V gene: TRBV3-1/TRBV3-2; clone size: NA; D gene: NA; CDR3 protein: CASSQTLSGETQYF; CDR3 DNA: TGTGCCAGCAGCCAGACCTTGTCGGGGGAGACCCAGTACTTC
J gene: TRBJ2-7; V gene: TRBV7-8; clone size: NA; D gene: NA; CDR3 protein: CASSRGSSGVYEQYF; CDR3 DNA: TGTGCCAGCAGCCGTGGGAGTAGCGGAGTTTACGAGCAGTACTTC
J gene: TRBJ2-1; V gene: TRBV19; clone size: NA; D gene: TRBD1; CDR3 protein: CASSIGKGTGEQFF; CDR3 DNA: TGTGCCAGTAGTATAGGCAAGGGGACAGGTGAGCAGTTCTTC
J gene: TRBJ1-6; V gene: TRBV10-2; clone size: NA; D gene: NA; CDR3 protein: CASSDEKTSSYNSPLHF; CDR3 DNA: TGCGCCAGCAGTGATGAGAAAACGAGCTCCTATAATTCACCCCTCCACTTT